This record concerns one TCR beta chain sequence. A much larger clone lies a single base off, so this may be a read error. TCRdb re-called the PCR reads through MiXCR, storing one row per CDR3 protein. The sample has some 650,000 distinct CDR3 sequences, 15% to 20% seen once. The sample comes from a study of molecular identifiers for immune sequencing clone quantification. The length of the CDR3 is 14 residues. Germline CDR1 and CDR2: SQVTM and ANQGSEA. V trimming: 0 bases; J trimming: 3 bases; junction bases outside the gene matches: 5. Material: naive CD8+ T cells from blood, with Jurkat cell RNA spiked in. As for subset: FACS-sorted CD8+CD4-CCR7+CD45RA+ naive T cells. The J gene is TRBJ2-7, the V gene TRBV29-1, with 7 bases matching TRBD1. The clonotype originates from a human donor in good health. Some libraries in this study had Jurkat cell RNA spiked in. In DNA form, the CDR3 reads TGCAGCGTTGAAGATGAGGGGACAGACTACGAGCAGTACTTC. This translates into CSVEDEGTDYEQYF.